This TCR beta chain emerged from a study of blood T cell repertoires in COVID-19. Study overall: Sample material is recorded as cDNA or gDNA derived from T cells, B-cell-depleted T cells, or PBMCs.

Sequencing used immunoSEQ multiplex PCR; TCRdb keeps in-frame clones, though not all of them. The sample gives roughly 120,000 clones, approximately 74% of which show up once; 6% is in the top ten. Seattle researchers signed up patients amid active infection and tracked them longitudinally. Germline assignment: CDR1 SGHAT and CDR2 FQNNGV. This CDR3 region has 16 residues. After removal of 5 bases from V and 3 bases from J, the junction contained 10 bases not matched to a gene. This chain links TRBV11-2 with TRBJ2-7, with TRBD2 matching over 10 bases. The sequence was obtained from a man older than 75 with COVID-19, enrolled during active disease. What was sequenced was peripheral blood. CDR3 sequence: CASSRLAGVSFYEQYF. The CDR3 DNA follows: TGTGCCAGCAGCCGACTAGCGGGTGTATCATTCTACGAGCAGTACTTC.